A single sample is the source of the 8 T cell receptor beta chains below, sequenced in a study of T-cell reconstitution after alpha-beta-depleted transplantation in children. Unique molecular identifiers were used to barcode this TCRbeta library. TCRdb reprocessed the PCR reads with MiXCR, giving one entry per CDR3 protein. This sample carries some 640,000 distinct CDR3 sequences, roughly 17% of them seen once, and the ten largest clones take about 1.1%. The source was PBMCs from the stem cell graft donor, collected from the stem cell graft. Source of these receptors: a human donor who donated a stem cell graft to a child with acute myeloid leukemia.

Only a few counts were recorded for this clonotype. The chain has TRBV11-2 and TRBJ2-1; a weak D match, TRBD2 (7 bases). V lost 2 bases and J 0 bases, leaving 11 bases between the germline ends. This CDR3 is built from 16 residues. Germline V CDR1 and CDR2: SGHAT, FQNNGV. The CDR3 bases are TGTGCCAGCAGCTTAAAGGGGGGGTTCTCCTACAATGAGCAGTTCTTC. Protein product: CASSLKGGFSYNEQFF.

This clonotype was recorded many times. The V gene is TRBV20-1, the J gene TRBJ1-6, with a possible D match to TRBD1 (5 bases). CDR1 and CDR2 (germline): DFQATT, SNEGSKA (reference sequence). V was cut by 5 bases and J by 10 bases, with 12 bases left in between. The CDR3 loop spans 12 amino acids. DNA of the CDR3: TGCAGTGCTGGGGCGGGTAGGTCACCCCTCCACTTT. It translates to CSAGAGRSPLHF.

This clonotype has more than one count but fewer than ten. V is TRBV5-1 and J is TRBJ2-4; 7 nucleotides match TRBD1. Germline values: CDR1 SGHRS, CDR2 YFSETQ. The junction had 7 bases not matched to a gene; V was cut back by 4 bases and J by 0 bases. This CDR3 is built from 16 residues. As DNA, the CDR3 is TGCGCCAGCAGCCCCGGGACAGTGGGAGCCAAAAACATTCAGTACTTC. It specifies CASSPGTVGAKNIQYF.

This clonotype was seen a handful of times. The V and J genes are TRBV5-1 and TRBJ2-1, with TRBD2 identical over 13 bases. Germline loops: CDR1 SGHRS, CDR2 YFSETQ. The CDR3 sequence is 16 residues long. V was clipped by 5 bases and J by 1 base; unmatched bases: 3. CDR3 residues: CASRPLAGGSYNEQFF. The CDR3 DNA reads TGCGCCAGCAGGCCACTAGCGGGGGGGTCCTACAATGAGCAGTTCTTC.

Only a few counts were recorded for this clonotype. The rearrangement joins TRBV12-3 or TRBV12-4 to TRBJ1-4, with a weak D call TRBD1 (5 bases). V lost 5 bases to trimming and J lost 7 bases, with 17 bases between them. This CDR3 region has 15 residues. The CDR3 DNA follows: TGTGCCAGCAGTCCCTTGGGGGGGGTCGGTGAAAAACTGTTTTTT. It is translated as CASSPLGGVGEKLFF.

This clonotype was observed a handful of times. The genes are TRBV29-1 and TRBJ2-3; D perhaps matches TRBD2 (5 bases). The CDR3 covers 11 residues. Trimming took off 2 bases at V and 9 bases at J, with 9 bases between the two ends. Germline lookup yields CDR1 SQVTM and CDR2 ANQGSEA. In nucleotides, the CDR3 is TGCAGCGTTGAATGGCGGGCAACGCAGTATTTT. Its translation: CSVEWRATQYF.

This clonotype was found many times. The chain couples TRBV25-1 to TRBJ1-2, with D possibly TRBD1 on 5 matching bases. Trimming shortened V by 4 bases and J by 4 bases, and 16 bases separated the two germline ends. Germline V lookup: CDR1 MGHDK, CDR2 SYGVNS. This CDR3 is built from 15 residues. In DNA, the CDR3 is TGTGCCAGCAGTGGGGCAAGGGACGAAGTCTATGGCTACACCTTC. The encoded protein is CASSGARDEVYGYTF.

J is TRBJ2-2 and V is TRBV20-1, with 9 bases matching TRBD1. Trimming took 1 base from V and 2 from J; bases not matched to a gene: 5. CDR1 is DFQATT, CDR2 SNEGSKA, per germline (reference sequence). This CDR3 region has 16 residues. Here the CDR3 reads CSARVGTGLNTGELFF. The CDR3 nucleotides read TGCAGTGCTAGAGTGGGGACAGGGTTAAACACCGGGGAGCTGTTTTTT.